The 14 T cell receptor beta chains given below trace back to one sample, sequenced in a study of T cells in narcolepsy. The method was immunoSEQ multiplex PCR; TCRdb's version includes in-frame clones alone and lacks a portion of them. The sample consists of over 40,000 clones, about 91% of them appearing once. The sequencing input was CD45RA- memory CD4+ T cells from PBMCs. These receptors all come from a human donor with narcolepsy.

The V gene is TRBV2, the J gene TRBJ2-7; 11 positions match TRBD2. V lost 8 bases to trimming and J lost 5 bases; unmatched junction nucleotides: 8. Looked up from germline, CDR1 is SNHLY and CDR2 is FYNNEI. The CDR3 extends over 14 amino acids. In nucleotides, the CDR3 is TGTGCCAGCCTTCGTTTACTAGCGGGAGACGAGCAGTACTTC. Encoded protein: CASLRLLAGDEQYF.

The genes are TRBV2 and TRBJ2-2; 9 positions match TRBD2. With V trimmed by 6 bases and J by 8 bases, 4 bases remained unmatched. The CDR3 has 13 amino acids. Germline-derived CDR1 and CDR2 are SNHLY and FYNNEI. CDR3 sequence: CASSNLAGGELFF. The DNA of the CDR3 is TGTGCCAGCAGCAATCTAGCGGGAGGGGAGCTGTTTTTT.

The CDR3 nucleotides are TGTGCCAGCACCCCTTTTTCGGACGTGAACACCGGGGAGCTGTTTTTT. This translates into CASTPFSDVNTGELFF. The chain couples TRBV11-3 to TRBJ2-2; D unclear. The CDR3 extends over 16 amino acids. The germline V gene has CDR1 SGHNT and CDR2 YENEEA. Trimming removed 7 bases from V and 1 base from J, with 16 bases in between.

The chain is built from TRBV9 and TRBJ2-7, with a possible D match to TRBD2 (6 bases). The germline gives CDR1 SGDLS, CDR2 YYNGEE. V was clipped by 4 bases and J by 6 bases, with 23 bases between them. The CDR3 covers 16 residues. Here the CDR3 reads CASSRVPGLTTGEQYF. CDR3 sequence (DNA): TGTGCCAGCAGCCGTGTTCCGGGACTCACCACTGGCGAGCAGTACTTC.

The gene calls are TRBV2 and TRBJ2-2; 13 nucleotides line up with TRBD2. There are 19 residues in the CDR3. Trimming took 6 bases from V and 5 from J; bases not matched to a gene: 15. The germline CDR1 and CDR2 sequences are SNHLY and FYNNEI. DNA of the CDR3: TGTGCCAGCAGCGCCGGGCTACTAGCGGGAGGGCCATCAACCGGGGAGCTGTTTTTT. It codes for CASSAGLLAGGPSTGELFF. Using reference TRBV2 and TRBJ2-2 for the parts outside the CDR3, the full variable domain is EPEVTQTPSHQVTQMGQEVILRCVPISNHLYFYWYRQILGQKVEFLVSFYNNEISEKSEIFDDQFSVERPDGSNFTLKIRSTKLEDSAMYFCASSAGLLAGGPSTGELFFGEGSRLTVL.

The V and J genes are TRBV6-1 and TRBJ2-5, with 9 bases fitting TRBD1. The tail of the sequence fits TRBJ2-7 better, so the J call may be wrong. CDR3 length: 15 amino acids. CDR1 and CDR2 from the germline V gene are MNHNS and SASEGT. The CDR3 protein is CASSTGTGHGYEQYF. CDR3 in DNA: TGTGCCAGCAGTACCGGGACAGGGCATGGCTACGAGCAGTACTTC.

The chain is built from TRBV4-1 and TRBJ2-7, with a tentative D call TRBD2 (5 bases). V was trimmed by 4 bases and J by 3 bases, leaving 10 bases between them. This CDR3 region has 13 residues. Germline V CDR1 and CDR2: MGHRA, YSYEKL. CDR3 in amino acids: CASSLATSYEQYF. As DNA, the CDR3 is TGCGCCAGCAGCCTAGCGACAAGCTACGAGCAGTACTTC.

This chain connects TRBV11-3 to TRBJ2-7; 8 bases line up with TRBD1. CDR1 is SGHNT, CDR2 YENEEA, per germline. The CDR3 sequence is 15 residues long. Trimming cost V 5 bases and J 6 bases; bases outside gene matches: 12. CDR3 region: CASSITGGLSSEQYF. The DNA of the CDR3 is TGTGCCAGCAGCATTACAGGGGGTCTTTCTTCCGAGCAGTACTTC. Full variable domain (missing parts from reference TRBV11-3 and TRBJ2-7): EAGVVQSPRYKIIEKKQPVAFWCNPISGHNTLYWYLQNLGQGPELLIRYENEEAVDDSQLPKDRFSAERLKGVDSTLKIQPAELGDSAVYLCASSITGGLSSEQYFGPGTRLTVT.

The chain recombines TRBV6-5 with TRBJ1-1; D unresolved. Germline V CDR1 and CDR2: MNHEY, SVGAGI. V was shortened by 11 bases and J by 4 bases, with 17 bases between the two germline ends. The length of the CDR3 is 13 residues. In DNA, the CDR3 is TGTGCCTCTCGAGAGGCCCGGGCCACTGAAGCTTTCTTT. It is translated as CASREARATEAFF.

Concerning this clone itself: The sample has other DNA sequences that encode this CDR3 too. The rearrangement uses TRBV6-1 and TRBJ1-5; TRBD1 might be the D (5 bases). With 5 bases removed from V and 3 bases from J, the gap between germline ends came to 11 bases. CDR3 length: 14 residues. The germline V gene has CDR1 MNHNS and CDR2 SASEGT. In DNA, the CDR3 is TGTGCCAGCAGTCCCCGACAGCACAATCAGCCCCAGCATTTT. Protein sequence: CASSPRQHNQPQHF.

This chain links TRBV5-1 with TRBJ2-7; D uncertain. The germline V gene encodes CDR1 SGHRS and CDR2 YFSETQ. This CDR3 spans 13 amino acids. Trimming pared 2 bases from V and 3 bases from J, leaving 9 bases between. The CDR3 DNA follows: TGCGCCAGCAGCTTCTCAACAGACTACGAGCAGTACTTC. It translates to CASSFSTDYEQYF.

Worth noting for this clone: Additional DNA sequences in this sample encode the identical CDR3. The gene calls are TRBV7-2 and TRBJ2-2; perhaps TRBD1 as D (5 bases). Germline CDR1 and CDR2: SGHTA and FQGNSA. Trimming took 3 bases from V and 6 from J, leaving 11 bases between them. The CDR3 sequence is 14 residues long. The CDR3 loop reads CASSLMQGAGELFF. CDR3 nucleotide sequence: TGTGCCAGCAGCTTGATGCAGGGCGCCGGGGAGCTGTTTTTT.

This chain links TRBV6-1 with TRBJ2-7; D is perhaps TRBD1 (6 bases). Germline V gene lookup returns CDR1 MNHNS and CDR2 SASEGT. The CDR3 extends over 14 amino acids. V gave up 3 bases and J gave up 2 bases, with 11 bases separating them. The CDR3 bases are TGTGCCAGCAGTGACGGGACATGGGCCTACGAGCAGTACTTC. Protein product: CASSDGTWAYEQYF.

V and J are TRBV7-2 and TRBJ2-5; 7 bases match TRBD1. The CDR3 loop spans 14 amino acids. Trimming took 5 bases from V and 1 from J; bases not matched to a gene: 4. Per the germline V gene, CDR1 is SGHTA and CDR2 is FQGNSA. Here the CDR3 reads CASSPRDSQETQYF. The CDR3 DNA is TGTGCCAGCAGCCCACGGGACAGCCAAGAGACCCAGTACTTC.